One sample yielded the 23 T cell receptor beta chains listed below, sequenced in a study of Ad26.COV2.S vaccination and SARS-CoV-2 variants. Profiling relied on immunoSEQ multiplex PCR, and the TCRdb table lists in-frame clones only, not all of them. This table has about 450,000 clones, 80% to 90% appearing once. The treatment is: roughly 20 received Ad26.COV2.S at low or high dose, single or two shots; about five received placebo; per-sample allocation not given. The study sampled participants on day 63 after the first vaccine or placebo injection. Sequencing was performed on peripheral blood, taken in a trial of Ad26.COV2.S vaccine versus placebo. These TCRs come from a person aged 18 to 65 who received the Ad26.COV2.S COVID-19 vaccine or a placebo.

The chain carries TRBV2 and TRBJ1-2, with TRBD1 matching over 9 bases. The ends lost 6 bases at V and 5 bases at J; junction bases unmatched: 4. The germline gives CDR1 SNHLY, CDR2 FYNNEI. CDR3 size: 13 residues. CDR3 DNA sequence: TGTGCCAGCAGAACCGGACAGGGGTATGGCTACACCTTC. Translated: CASRTGQGYGYTF.

In regard to this clone: The same CDR3 is also encoded by other DNA sequences in this sample. This chain connects TRBV5-1 to TRBJ1-5, with D possibly being TRBD1 (5 bases). The CDR3 is made up of 14 amino acids. Trimming took off 0 bases at V and 7 bases at J, with 11 bases between the two ends. CDR1 is SGHRS, CDR2 YFSETQ, per germline. CDR3 in amino acids: CASSLAGGGQPQHF. Written as DNA, the CDR3 is TGCGCCAGCAGCTTGGCAGGTGGGGGACAGCCCCAGCATTTT.

The rearrangement joins TRBV7-9 to TRBJ1-4, with a tentative D call TRBD1 (6 bases). The germline gives CDR1 SEHNR, CDR2 FQNEAQ (reference sequence). Trimming removed 2 bases at V and 8 bases at J, with 12 bases between. This CDR3 comprises 14 residues. The CDR3 DNA reads as TGTGCCAGCAGCTTACAGGGGCCGGGGGAAAAACTGTTTTTT. It specifies CASSLQGPGEKLFF.

For this clone: The sample has other DNA sequences that encode this CDR3 too. V usage is TRBV12-3 or TRBV12-4 and J usage is TRBJ2-5, with D possibly being TRBD1 or TRBD2 (5 bases each). V gave up 3 bases and J gave up 3 bases, with 8 bases separating them. This CDR3 comprises 13 residues. The CDR3 is CASSFWGKETQYF. The CDR3 coding sequence is TGTGCCAGCAGTTTCTGGGGGAAAGAGACCCAGTACTTC.

The gene calls are TRBV12-3 or TRBV12-4 and TRBJ1-2; no firm D call. The CDR3 totals 13 residues. V lost 1 base, J lost 8 bases, and 11 bases lay in between. CDR3 protein: CASSLVKGTGYTF. The CDR3, as DNA: TGTGCCAGCAGTTTAGTTAAGGGTACGGGCTACACCTTC.

The chain is built from TRBV7-8 and TRBJ1-5; possibly TRBD1 for D (5 bases). This CDR3 spans 14 amino acids. Trimming took off 4 bases at V and 5 bases at J, with 12 bases between the two ends. Germline values: CDR1 SGHVS, CDR2 FQNEAQ. The CDR3 nucleotides read TGTGCCAGCAGCTCCGAGCAGGGATATCAGCCCCAGCATTTT. It encodes CASSSEQGYQPQHF.

The chain recombines TRBV6-2 or TRBV6-3 with TRBJ2-2; 7 positions match TRBD1. CDR3 length equals 17 residues. Germline assignment: CDR1 MNHEY and CDR2 SVGEGT. V trimming: 0 bases; J trimming: 6 bases; junction bases outside the gene matches: 10. The CDR3 DNA reads as TGTGCCAGCAGTTACTCCCACAGGGGCCTTAGGGCCGGGGAGCTGTTTTTT. Its protein product is CASSYSHRGLRAGELFF.

The chain employs TRBV5-1 and TRBJ2-7; D uncertain. Trimming pared 0 bases from V and 0 bases from J, leaving 7 bases between. The germline gives CDR1 SGHRS, CDR2 YFSETQ. CDR3 size: 14 residues. CDR3 nucleotides: TGCGCCAGCAGCTTGGGGGATAGCTCCTACGAGCAGTACTTC. It is translated as CASSLGDSSYEQYF.

This clone was seen a few times. This sequence joins TRBV15 and TRBJ1-5; D is ambiguous. Per germline, CDR1 LNHNV and CDR2 YYDKDF (reference sequence). The CDR3 totals 14 residues. The V gene lost 0 bases and the J gene lost 9 bases, with 12 bases spanning the gap. The DNA of the CDR3 is TGTGCCACCAGCAGAGAGTCAGTTGGACGGCCCCAGCATTTT. Translated: CATSRESVGRPQHF. Variable domain in full (rest from reference TRBV15 and TRBJ1-5): DAMVIQNPRYQVTQFGKPVTLSCSQTLNHNVMYWYQQKSSQAPKLLFHYYDKDFNNEADTPDNFQSRRPNTSFCFLDIRSPGLGDTAMYLCATSRESVGRPQHFGDGTRLSIL.

The V and J genes are TRBV24-1 and TRBJ1-3, with D uncertain. CDR1 and CDR2 from the germline V gene are KGHDR and SFDVKD. The CDR3 is 14 residues long. Trimming stripped 2 bases from V and 2 bases from J, with 6 bases between. CDR3 DNA: TGTGCCACCAGTGATTCAAAAACTGGAAACACCATATATTTT. Protein: CATSDSKTGNTIYF.

The chain links TRBV18 to TRBJ2-1; D remains ambiguous. Germline V lookup: CDR1 KGHSH, CDR2 LQKENI. Trimming took off 0 bases at V and 2 bases at J, with 11 bases between the two ends. This CDR3 has 16 amino acids. CDR3: CASSPPDGWAYNEQFF. Written as DNA, the CDR3 is TGTGCCAGCTCACCACCGGACGGGTGGGCCTACAATGAGCAGTTCTTC.

The rearrangement uses TRBV28 and TRBJ2-7; D is possibly TRBD1 (6 bases). Germline V gene sequence: CDR1 MDHEN, CDR2 SYDVKM. V lost 4 bases to trimming and J lost 3 bases, with 19 bases between them. The CDR3 extends over 16 amino acids. The CDR3 loop reads CASSSLAARGDYEQYF. In DNA, the CDR3 is TGTGCCAGCAGTTCCCTTGCCGCCAGGGGCGACTACGAGCAGTACTTC.

This sequence joins TRBV9 and TRBJ2-3; 10 bases fit TRBD2. CDR1 and CDR2 from the germline V gene are SGDLS and YYNGEE. V was clipped by 4 bases and J by 5 bases; unmatched bases: 10. The CDR3 covers 16 residues. This chain's CDR3 is CASSLTSGALGDTQYF. The CDR3 DNA reads as TGTGCCAGCAGCTTAACTAGCGGGGCTTTGGGAGATACGCAGTATTTT. The full variable domain, in which reference TRBV9 and TRBJ2-3 provide the parts outside the CDR3, is DSGVTQTPKHLITATGQRVTLRCSPRSGDLSVYWYQQSLDQGLQFLIQYYNGEERAKGNILERFSAQQFPDLHSELNLSSLELGDSALYFCASSLTSGALGDTQYFGPGTRLTVL.

J is TRBJ1-6 and V is TRBV9; possibly TRBD1 for D (6 bases). With 0 bases removed from V and 9 bases from J, the gap between germline ends came to 10 bases. Looked up from germline, CDR1 is SGDLS and CDR2 is YYNGEE. The CDR3 totals 14 residues. The CDR3 nucleotides read TGTGCCAGCAGCGTAGATGCAGGGGCTTCACCCCTCCACTTT. This sequence encodes CASSVDAGASPLHF.

The chain recombines TRBV3-1 (or the pseudogene TRBV3-2) with TRBJ1-6, with D hard to call. Per germline, CDR1 LGHDT and CDR2 YNNKEL (reference sequence). The V end was cut by 2 bases, the J end by 7 bases, with 9 bases between. CDR3 size: 14 residues. CDR3: CASSQLAYNSPLHF. CDR3 coding DNA: TGTGCCAGCAGCCAACTAGCGTACAATTCACCCCTCCACTTT.

The rearrangement joins TRBV6-1 to TRBJ2-1; D uncertain. V was shortened by 3 bases and J by 4 bases, with 16 bases between the two germline ends. In germline, CDR1 is MNHNS, CDR2 SASEGT. The CDR3 has 16 amino acids. The chain's CDR3 is CASSEPATLQYNEQFF. As DNA, the CDR3 is TGTGCCAGCAGTGAGCCAGCCACCCTTCAATACAATGAGCAGTTCTTC.

This chain links TRBV4-1 with TRBJ2-6, with no clear D. The germline CDR1 and CDR2 sequences are MGHRA and YSYEKL. The CDR3 has 15 amino acids. Trimming removed 5 bases from V and 2 bases from J, with 10 bases in between. CDR3 coding DNA: TGCGCCAGCAGCGAAAGGCATCCTGGGGCCAACGTCCTGACTTTC. It translates to CASSERHPGANVLTF.

The V gene is TRBV27, the J gene TRBJ2-2; D not certain. V gave up 1 base and J gave up 5 bases, with 8 bases separating them. CDR1 MNHEY and CDR2 SMNVEV come from the germline V gene (reference sequence). The CDR3 totals 14 residues. The DNA of the CDR3 is TGTGCCAGCAGTTTATTCCTGATGACCGGGGAGCTGTTTTTT. Protein sequence: CASSLFLMTGELFF.

On this clone itself: It is unclear where the CDR3 begins or ends on the DNA, so no DNA is shown, and the CDR3 is as TCRdb lists it. The CDR3 sequence is CASSPFGAGTGTYNEQFF. The rearrangement links TRBV18 to TRBJ2-1; the tabulated D call, TRBD1, remains unverified against the DNA. Germline assignment: CDR1 KGHSH and CDR2 LQKENI. The CDR3 has 18 amino acids, counting both end residues.

The chain employs TRBV5-8 and TRBJ2-4, with D maybe TRBD2 (7 bases). Trimming removed 2 bases at V and 8 bases at J, with 14 bases between. The CDR3 consists of 14 residues. The germline CDR1 and CDR2 sequences are SGHTS and YDEGEE. This CDR3 reads CASSLLQGGYIQYF. CDR3 coding DNA: TGTGCCAGCAGCTTATTACAGGGAGGGTACATTCAGTACTTC.

This chain uses TRBV6-6 with TRBJ2-7; D may be TRBD1 (5 bases). Trimming cost V 6 bases and J 5 bases, with 14 bases left between them. Germline CDR1 reads MNHNY; CDR2 reads SVGAGI (reference sequence). The CDR3 sequence is 13 residues long. Here the CDR3 DNA reads TGTGCCAGCAGGTCAGGGTTTCGCGACGAGCAGTACGTC. This translates into CASRSGFRDEQYV.

The genes are TRBV7-6 and TRBJ2-5; the match to TRBD1 covers 7 bases. The CDR3 has 16 residues. V lost 4 bases, J lost 1 base, and 9 bases stayed unmatched. CDR1 is SGHVS, CDR2 FNYEAQ, per germline. The chain's CDR3 is CASSSRRQGIQETQYF. CDR3 sequence (DNA): TGTGCCAGCAGCTCCAGAAGACAGGGTATCCAAGAGACCCAGTACTTC.

The genes are TRBV3-1 (or the pseudogene TRBV3-2) and TRBJ2-2; 11 bases are shared with TRBD1. The CDR3 runs 15 residues. Germline CDR1 is LGHDT and CDR2 is YNNKEL (reference sequence). V lost 2 bases, J lost 11 bases, and 7 bases stayed unmatched. CDR3 protein: CASSQPGTGGGELFF. The CDR3 bases are TGTGCCAGCAGCCAACCCGGGACAGGGGGAGGAGAGCTGTTTTTT.